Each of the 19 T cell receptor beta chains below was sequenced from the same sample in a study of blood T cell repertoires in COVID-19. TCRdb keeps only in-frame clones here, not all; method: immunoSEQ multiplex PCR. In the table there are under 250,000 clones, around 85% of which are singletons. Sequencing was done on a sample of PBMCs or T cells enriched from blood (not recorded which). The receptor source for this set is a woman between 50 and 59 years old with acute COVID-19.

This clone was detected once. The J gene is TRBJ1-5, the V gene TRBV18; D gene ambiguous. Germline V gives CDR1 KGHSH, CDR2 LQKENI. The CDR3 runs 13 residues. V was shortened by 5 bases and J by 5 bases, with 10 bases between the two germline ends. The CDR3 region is CASSAGPDQPQHF. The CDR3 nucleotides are TGTGCCAGCTCAGCGGGCCCCGATCAGCCCCAGCATTTT.

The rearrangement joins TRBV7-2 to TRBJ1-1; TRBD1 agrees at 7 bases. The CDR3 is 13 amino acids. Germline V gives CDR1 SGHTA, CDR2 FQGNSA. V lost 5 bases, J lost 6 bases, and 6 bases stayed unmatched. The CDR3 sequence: CASSLQDRSEAFF. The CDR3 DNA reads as TGTGCCAGCAGCCTCCAGGACAGGTCTGAAGCTTTCTTT.

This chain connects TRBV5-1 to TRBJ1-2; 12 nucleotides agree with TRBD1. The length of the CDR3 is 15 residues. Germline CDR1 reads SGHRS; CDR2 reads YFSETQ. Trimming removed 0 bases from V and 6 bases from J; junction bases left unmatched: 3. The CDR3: CASSLVGTGGDGYTF. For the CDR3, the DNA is TGCGCCAGCAGCTTGGTAGGGACAGGGGGCGATGGCTACACCTTC.

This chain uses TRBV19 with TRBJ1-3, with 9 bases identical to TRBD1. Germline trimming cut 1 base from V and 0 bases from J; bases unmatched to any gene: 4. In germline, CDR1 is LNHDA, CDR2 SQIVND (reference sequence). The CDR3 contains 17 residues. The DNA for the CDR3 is TGTGCCAGTAGTATAGGGGGACAGGGTCCCTCTGGAAACACCATATATTTT. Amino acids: CASSIGGQGPSGNTIYF.

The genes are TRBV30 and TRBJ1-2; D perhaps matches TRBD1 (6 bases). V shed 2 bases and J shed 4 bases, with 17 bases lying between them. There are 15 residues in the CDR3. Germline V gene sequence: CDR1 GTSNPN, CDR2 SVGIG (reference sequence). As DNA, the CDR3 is TGTGCCTGGAGTCAGGGGCAGCCATCGAGCTATGGCTACACCTTC. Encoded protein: CAWSQGQPSSYGYTF.

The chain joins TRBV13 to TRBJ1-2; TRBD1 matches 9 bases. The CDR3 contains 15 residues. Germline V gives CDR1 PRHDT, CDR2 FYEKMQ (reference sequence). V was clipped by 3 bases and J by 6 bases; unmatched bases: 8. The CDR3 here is CASSFPGQGGNGYTF. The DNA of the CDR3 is TGTGCCAGCAGCTTTCCGGGACAGGGAGGGAATGGCTACACCTTC.

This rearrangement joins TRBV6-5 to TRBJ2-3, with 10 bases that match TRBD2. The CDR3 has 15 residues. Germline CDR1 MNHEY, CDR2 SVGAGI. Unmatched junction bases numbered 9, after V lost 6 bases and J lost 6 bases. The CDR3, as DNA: TGTGCCAGCAGGACCCAGCGGGGGGGCGAGGATACGCAGTATTTT. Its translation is CASRTQRGGEDTQYF.

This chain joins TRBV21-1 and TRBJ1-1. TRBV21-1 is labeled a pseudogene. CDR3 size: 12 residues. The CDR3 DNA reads TGTGCCAGCAGCTCGCGGGGGGCTGAAGCTTTCTTT. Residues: CASSSRGAEAFF.

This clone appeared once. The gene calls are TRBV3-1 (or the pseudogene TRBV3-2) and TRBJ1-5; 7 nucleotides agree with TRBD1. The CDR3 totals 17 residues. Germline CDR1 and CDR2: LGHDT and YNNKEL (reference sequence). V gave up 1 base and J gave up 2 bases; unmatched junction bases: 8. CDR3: CASSQGGTVLGNQPQHF. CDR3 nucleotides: TGTGCCAGCAGCCAAGGCGGGACAGTGCTGGGCAATCAGCCCCAGCATTTT.

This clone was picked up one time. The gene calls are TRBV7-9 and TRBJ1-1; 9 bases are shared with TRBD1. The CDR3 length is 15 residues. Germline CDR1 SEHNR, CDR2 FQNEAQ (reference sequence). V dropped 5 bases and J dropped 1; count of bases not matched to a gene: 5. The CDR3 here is CASSPGTGTNTEAFF. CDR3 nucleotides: TGTGCCAGCAGCCCCGGGACAGGGACGAACACTGAAGCTTTCTTT.

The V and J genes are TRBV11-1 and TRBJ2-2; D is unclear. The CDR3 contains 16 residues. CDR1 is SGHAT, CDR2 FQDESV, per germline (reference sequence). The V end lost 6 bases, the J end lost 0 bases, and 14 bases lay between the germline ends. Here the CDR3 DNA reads TGTGCCAGCAGTTCACCTACGGTTGCGAACACCGGGGAGCTGTTTTTT. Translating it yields CASSSPTVANTGELFF.

DNA of the CDR3: TGTGCCTGGAGTAGGAGACAGCCTTATGGCTACACCTTC. Its translation is CAWSRRQPYGYTF. The rearrangement uses TRBV30 and TRBJ1-2, with D possibly TRBD1 on 5 matching bases. The CDR3 length is 13 residues. Germline V lookup: CDR1 GTSNPN, CDR2 SVGIG (reference sequence). V was pared by 2 bases and J by 5 bases, with 12 bases between.

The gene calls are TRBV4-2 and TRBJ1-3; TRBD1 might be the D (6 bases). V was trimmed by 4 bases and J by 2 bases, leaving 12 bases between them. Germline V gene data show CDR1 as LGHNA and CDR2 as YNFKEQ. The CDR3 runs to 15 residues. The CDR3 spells CASSREQGTGNTIYF. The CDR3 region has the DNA TGTGCCAGCAGCCGGGAACAGGGTACTGGAAACACCATATATTTT.

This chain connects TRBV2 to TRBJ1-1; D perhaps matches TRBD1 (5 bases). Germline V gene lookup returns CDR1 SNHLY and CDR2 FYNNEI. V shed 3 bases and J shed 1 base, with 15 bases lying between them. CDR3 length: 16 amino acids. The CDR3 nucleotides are TGTGCCAGCAGTGACGCCTTTGGGGGGAAGAACACTGAAGCTTTCTTT. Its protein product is CASSDAFGGKNTEAFF.

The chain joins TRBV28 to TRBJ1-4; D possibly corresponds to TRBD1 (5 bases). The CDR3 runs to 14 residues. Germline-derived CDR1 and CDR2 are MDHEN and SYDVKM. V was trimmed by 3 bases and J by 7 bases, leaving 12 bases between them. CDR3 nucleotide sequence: TGTGCCAGCAGTTTGGGGGGTTCGGGTGAAAAACTGTTTTTT. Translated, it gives CASSLGGSGEKLFF.

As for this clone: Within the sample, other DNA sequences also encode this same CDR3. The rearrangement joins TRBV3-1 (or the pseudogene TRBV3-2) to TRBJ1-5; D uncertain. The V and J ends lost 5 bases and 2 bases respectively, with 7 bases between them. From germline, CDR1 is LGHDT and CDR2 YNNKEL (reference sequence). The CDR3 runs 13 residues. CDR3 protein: CASSSRGNQPQHF. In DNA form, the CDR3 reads TGTGCCAGCAGCTCCCGGGGCAATCAGCCCCAGCATTTT.

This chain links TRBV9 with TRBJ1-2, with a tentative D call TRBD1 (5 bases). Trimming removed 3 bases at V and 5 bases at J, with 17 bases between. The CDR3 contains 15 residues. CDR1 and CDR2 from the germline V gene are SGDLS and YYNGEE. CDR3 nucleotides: TGTGCCAGCAGCGGGGGCGCGGCCCAAGCGTATGGCTACACCTTC. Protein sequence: CASSGGAAQAYGYTF.

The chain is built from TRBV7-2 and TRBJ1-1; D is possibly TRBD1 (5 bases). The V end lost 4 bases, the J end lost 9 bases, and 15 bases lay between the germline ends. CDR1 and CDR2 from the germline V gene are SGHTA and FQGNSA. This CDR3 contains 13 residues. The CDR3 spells CASSSQEGAQAFF. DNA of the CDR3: TGTGCCAGCAGCTCTCAAGAAGGGGCGCAAGCTTTCTTT.

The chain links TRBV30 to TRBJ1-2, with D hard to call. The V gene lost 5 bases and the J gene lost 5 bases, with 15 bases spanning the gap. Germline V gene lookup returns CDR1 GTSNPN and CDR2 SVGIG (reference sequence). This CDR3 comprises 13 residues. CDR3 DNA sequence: TGTGCCTGGGCCCGAAGAGATAATTATGGCTACACCTTC. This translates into CAWARRDNYGYTF.